The 28 T cell receptor beta chains in this list originate from one sample, sequenced in a study of blood T cell repertoires in COVID-19. Libraries were prepared by immunoSEQ multiplex PCR; TCRdb keeps only in-frame clonotypes and omits some of them. The sample holds roughly 230,000 clones, 70% to 90% seen once. Material for sequencing was peripheral blood. The receptor source for this set is a middle-aged man with acute or convalescent COVID-19.

The chain carries TRBV5-8 and TRBJ1-2; 9 nucleotides agree with TRBD1. In germline, CDR1 is SGHTS, CDR2 YDEGEE. The CDR3 contains 16 residues. Germline trimming cut 5 bases from V and 2 bases from J; bases unmatched to any gene: 10. CDR3 nucleotide sequence: TGTGCCAGCAGTCCCGCTGGGACAGGGAGGAACTATGGCTACACCTTC. It codes for CASSPAGTGRNYGYTF. Full variable domain (remainder filled in from reference TRBV5-8 and TRBJ1-2): EAGVTQSPTHLIKTRGQQATLRCSPISGHTSVYWYQQALGLGLQFLLWYDEGEERNRGNFPPRFSGRQFPNYSSELNVNALELEDSALYLCASSPAGTGRNYGYTFGSGTRLTVV.

The chain couples TRBV11-2 to TRBJ2-3, with TRBD2 identical over 8 bases. CDR3 size: 17 residues. CDR1 SGHAT and CDR2 FQNNGV come from the germline V gene. After removal of 6 bases from V and 3 bases from J, the junction contained 14 bases not matched to a gene. The CDR3 sequence is CASRSSGVAGMTDTQYF. CDR3 in DNA: TGTGCCAGCAGATCTAGCGGAGTAGCGGGGATGACAGATACGCAGTATTTT.

This clone was seen a handful of times. The rearrangement uses TRBV30 and TRBJ1-2; D not certain. Trimming stripped 3 bases from V and 1 base from J, with 15 bases between. The CDR3 covers 15 residues. CDR1 is GTSNPN, CDR2 SVGIG, per germline (reference sequence). The CDR3 sequence: CAWSPPAGLNYGYTF. The CDR3 DNA is TGTGCCTGGAGCCCCCCTGCAGGCCTTAACTATGGCTACACCTTC.

This clone appeared once. The J gene is TRBJ1-5, the V gene TRBV7-3; maybe TRBD1 (6 bases). Per the germline V gene, CDR1 is SGHTA and CDR2 is FQGTGA. CDR3 length: 15 residues. V lost 3 bases, J lost 6 bases, and 15 bases lay in between. The CDR3, as DNA: TGTGCCAGCAGCTTCACAGGGTATGGAGGTCAGCCCCAGCATTTT. Its translation is CASSFTGYGGQPQHF. The entire variable domain, with the rest obtained from reference TRBV7-3 and TRBJ1-5, is as follows: GAGVSQTPSNKVTEKGKYVELRCDPISGHTALYWYRQSLGQGPEFLIYFQGTGAADDSGLPNDRFFAVRPEGSVSTLKIQRTERGDSAVYLCASSFTGYGGQPQHFGDGTRLSIL.

The rearrangement links TRBV6-2 or TRBV6-3 to TRBJ1-1; D possibly corresponds to TRBD1 (6 bases). V was shortened by 4 bases and J by 2 bases, with 8 bases between the two germline ends. Germline CDR1 is MNHEY and CDR2 is SVGEGT. This CDR3 comprises 13 residues. The DNA of the CDR3 is TGTGCCAGCAGTTTACAGGGAAACACTGAAGCTTTCTTT. This sequence encodes CASSLQGNTEAFF.

The genes are TRBV18 and TRBJ2-7, with D possibly matching TRBD2 (6 bases). V dropped 2 bases and J dropped 0 bases, with 14 bases sitting between them. From germline, CDR1 is KGHSH and CDR2 LQKENI. This CDR3 contains 16 residues. The CDR3 coding sequence is TGTGCCAGCTCACCAGTCGGGGGTTCAAGCTCCTACGAGCAGTACTTC. Residues: CASSPVGGSSSYEQYF.

The gene calls are TRBV12-5 and TRBJ2-3; 7 positions agree with TRBD2. In germline, CDR1 is LGHNT, CDR2 FRNRAP. The CDR3 spans 13 residues. V lost 5 bases to trimming and J lost 6 bases; unmatched junction nucleotides: 5. The CDR3 is CASGPSLADTQYF. CDR3 sequence (DNA): TGTGCTAGTGGTCCCTCACTAGCGGATACGCAGTATTTT.

The chain employs TRBV18 and TRBJ1-5, with 7 bases aligning to TRBD1. Germline V gene data show CDR1 as KGHSH and CDR2 as LQKENI. The CDR3 totals 15 residues. With V trimmed by 4 bases and J by 3 bases, 6 bases remained unmatched. The CDR3 bases are TGTGCCAGCTCACTAACGACAGGGACCAATCAGCCCCAGCATTTT. Residues: CASSLTTGTNQPQHF.

The rearrangement joins TRBV9 to TRBJ1-6; 9 positions match TRBD1. The CDR3 spans 15 residues. The V segment lost 3 bases and the J segment 8 bases; nucleotides outside the gene matches: 6. Germline V gene lookup returns CDR1 SGDLS and CDR2 YYNGEE. CDR3 DNA: TGTGCCAGCAGCGCAAGGGACAGGGCGGATTCACCCCTCCACTTT. Translation gives CASSARDRADSPLHF.

A few counts support this clone. The chain combines TRBV5-1 with TRBJ2-3; TRBD2 matches 8 bases. This CDR3 has 17 amino acids. The V and J ends lost 3 bases and 6 bases, in that order; junction bases with no gene match: 15. Germline V gene sequence: CDR1 SGHRS, CDR2 YFSETQ. The CDR3 sequence is CASSSADSGVFRDTQYF. The CDR3, as DNA: TGCGCCAGCAGCTCAGCAGATAGCGGGGTGTTTAGGGATACGCAGTATTTT.

CDR3: CASSPGTVQETQYF. CDR3 DNA sequence: TGTGCCAGCAGTCCTGGGACAGTTCAAGAGACCCAGTACTTC. This chain joins TRBV2 and TRBJ2-5; 7 bases are shared with TRBD1. After removal of 5 bases from V and 2 bases from J, the junction contained 5 bases not matched to a gene. The V gene's germline CDR1 is SNHLY and CDR2 FYNNEI. The CDR3 is 14 residues long.

The chain uses TRBV5-1 and TRBJ1-1; 7 bases map to TRBD1. This CDR3 has 11 amino acids. V lost 7 bases to trimming and J lost 8 bases; unmatched junction nucleotides: 5. Germline V lookup: CDR1 SGHRS, CDR2 YFSETQ. This CDR3 reads CASRRGPEAFF. As DNA, the CDR3 is TGCGCCAGCCGGAGGGGGCCCGAAGCTTTCTTT.

V usage is TRBV6-1 and J usage is TRBJ1-2; 8 nucleotides align to TRBD1. CDR1 and CDR2 (germline): MNHNS, SASEGT. After removal of 3 bases from V and 7 bases from J, the junction contained 10 bases not matched to a gene. The CDR3 totals 15 residues. The chain's CDR3 is CASSDPVQGVSGYTF. The CDR3 nucleotides read TGTGCCAGCAGTGACCCCGTACAGGGGGTGAGTGGCTACACCTTC.

V and J are TRBV5-4 and TRBJ1-2, with D unclear. From germline, CDR1 is SGHNT and CDR2 YYREEE (reference sequence). Trimming removed 3 bases from V and 10 bases from J, with 19 bases in between. The CDR3 covers 14 residues. The CDR3 reads CASSYDLRASVYTF. The CDR3 nucleotides are TGTGCCAGCAGCTACGACTTACGAGCCTCAGTCTACACCTTC.

The rearrangement links TRBV5-6 to TRBJ2-7; D not certain. Germline CDR1 and CDR2: SGHDT and YYEEEE. V lost 4 bases to trimming and J lost 2 bases, with 13 bases between them. The CDR3 covers 14 residues. The CDR3 DNA reads as TGTGCCAGCAGCCCCGCAATACTCACCTACGAGCAGTACTTC. Residues: CASSPAILTYEQYF.

The chain uses TRBV5-1 and TRBJ2-1, with a possible D match to TRBD1 (6 bases). In germline, CDR1 is SGHRS, CDR2 YFSETQ. The CDR3 extends over 15 amino acids. V was shortened by 0 bases and J by 4 bases, with 11 bases between the two germline ends. The CDR3 reads CASSLVAGEYNEQFF. As DNA, the CDR3 is TGCGCCAGCAGCTTGGTGGCAGGGGAGTACAATGAGCAGTTCTTC.

In its sample, this clone was seen once. The CDR3: CASSQSSGNTIYF. The DNA for the CDR3 is TGCGCCAGCTCGCAGTCCTCTGGAAACACCATATATTTT. The chain links TRBV10-1 to TRBJ1-3; D remains unclear. The V gene lost 8 bases and the J gene lost 0 bases, with 8 bases spanning the gap. The length of the CDR3 is 13 residues. The germline CDR1 and CDR2 sequences are WNHNN and SYGVQD (reference sequence).

This chain connects TRBV6-1 to TRBJ2-7; D might be TRBD2 (7 bases). The CDR3 loop spans 13 amino acids. Germline V gene sequence: CDR1 MNHNS, CDR2 SASEGT. V was shortened by 3 bases and J by 2 bases, with 8 bases between the two germline ends. CDR3 region: CASSDGGPYEQYF. In DNA form, the CDR3 reads TGTGCCAGCAGTGACGGGGGGCCCTACGAGCAGTACTTC.

This clone was found once. This chain connects TRBV7-9 to TRBJ1-2; tentatively, D is TRBD1 (6 bases). With 3 bases removed from V and 4 bases from J, the gap between germline ends came to 15 bases. Germline lookup yields CDR1 SEHNR and CDR2 FQNEAQ (reference sequence). The CDR3 has 15 amino acids. The CDR3 loop is CASSFPADRLYGYTF. CDR3 sequence (DNA): TGTGCCAGCAGCTTCCCGGCCGACAGGCTCTATGGCTACACCTTC.

The chain links TRBV6-1 to TRBJ1-2; tentative D call: TRBD1 (5 bases). Trimming cost V 2 bases and J 7 bases, with 11 bases left between them. Germline assignment: CDR1 MNHNS and CDR2 SASEGT. This CDR3 has 13 residues. The CDR3 sequence: CASSELAGLGYTF. In nucleotides, the CDR3 is TGTGCCAGCAGTGAATTGGCAGGGCTTGGCTACACCTTC.

J is TRBJ2-5 and V is TRBV9, with TRBD2 identical over 10 bases. The CDR3 has 17 amino acids. Germline V gives CDR1 SGDLS, CDR2 YYNGEE. The junction had 9 bases not matched to a gene; V was cut back by 4 bases and J by 0 bases. The CDR3: CASSSRGLAGDQETQYF. The CDR3 bases are TGTGCCAGCAGCAGCAGGGGGCTAGCGGGGGACCAAGAGACCCAGTACTTC.

The chain has TRBV3-1 (or the pseudogene TRBV3-2) and TRBJ1-1; D gene unclear. The CDR3 is 15 amino acids. V lost 4 bases and J 8 bases, leaving 20 bases between the germline ends. Germline values: CDR1 LGHDT, CDR2 YNNKEL (reference sequence). CDR3 sequence (DNA): TGTGCCAGCAGCCGAGACGTGAGAGAGGTAAAGGAAGCTTTCTTT. Translated, it gives CASSRDVREVKEAFF.

DNA of the CDR3: TGTGCCAGCAGCCCAAGACAGGGGGCGATCACCGGGGAGCTGTTTTTT. Protein: CASSPRQGAITGELFF. The chain links TRBV11-1 to TRBJ2-2, with 10 positions matching TRBD1. From germline, CDR1 is SGHAT and CDR2 FQDESV (reference sequence). The CDR3 is made up of 16 amino acids. V lost 5 bases and J lost 4; bases outside the gene matches: 7.

The rearrangement uses TRBV5-8 and TRBJ2-5; 7 nucleotides align to TRBD2. CDR3 size: 14 residues. The V and J ends lost 7 bases and 4 bases, in that order; junction bases with no gene match: 10. Per germline, CDR1 SGHTS and CDR2 YDEGEE. CDR3 region: CASPTRGTRETQYF. CDR3 DNA: TGTGCCAGCCCCACGCGGGGGACTCGAGAGACCCAGTACTTC.

The chain links TRBV7-2 to TRBJ2-7; perhaps TRBD2 as D (6 bases). The V end was cut by 6 bases, the J end by 3 bases, with 18 bases between. The germline gives CDR1 SGHTA, CDR2 FQGNSA. The CDR3 is 15 amino acids. CDR3 amino acids: CASSMISGSVYEQYF. The CDR3 DNA follows: TGTGCCAGCAGTATGATTAGCGGTAGTGTCTACGAGCAGTACTTC. The full variable domain, with the rest looked up from reference TRBV7-2 and TRBJ2-7, is GAGVSQSPSNKVTEKGKDVELRCDPISGHTALYWYRQSLGQGLEFLIYFQGNSAPDKSGLPSDRFSAERTGGSVSTLTIQRTQQEDSAVYLCASSMISGSVYEQYFGPGTRLTVT.

The gene calls are TRBV6-2 or TRBV6-3 and TRBJ2-2; 13 nucleotides agree with TRBD2. Germline V gene lookup returns CDR1 MNHEY and CDR2 SVGEGT. This CDR3 is built from 19 residues. The junction had 17 bases not matched to a gene; V was cut back by 6 bases and J by 7 bases. The CDR3 here is CASSAKDPGLAGKNGELFF. CDR3 bases: TGTGCCAGCAGCGCAAAGGACCCGGGACTAGCGGGGAAGAACGGGGAGCTGTTTTTT.

V usage is TRBV6-6 and J usage is TRBJ2-1, with a possible D match to TRBD2 (6 bases). The CDR3 has 16 residues. Germline lookup yields CDR1 MNHNY and CDR2 SVGAGI (reference sequence). Trimming took off 5 bases at V and 4 bases at J, with 18 bases between the two ends. As DNA, the CDR3 is TGTGCCAGCAGTAAGCTAGCGATCCCCGAGTACAATGAGCAGTTCTTC. Translating it yields CASSKLAIPEYNEQFF.

This rearrangement joins TRBV2 to TRBJ1-2, with a tentative D call TRBD1 (6 bases). Deletions cut 8 bases from V and 4 bases from J, with 11 bases between. CDR3 length: 12 amino acids. Germline CDR1 is SNHLY and CDR2 is FYNNEI. CDR3 coding DNA: TGTGCCAGCGGAACAGGGCTCTATGGCTACACCTTC. Translated, it gives CASGTGLYGYTF.